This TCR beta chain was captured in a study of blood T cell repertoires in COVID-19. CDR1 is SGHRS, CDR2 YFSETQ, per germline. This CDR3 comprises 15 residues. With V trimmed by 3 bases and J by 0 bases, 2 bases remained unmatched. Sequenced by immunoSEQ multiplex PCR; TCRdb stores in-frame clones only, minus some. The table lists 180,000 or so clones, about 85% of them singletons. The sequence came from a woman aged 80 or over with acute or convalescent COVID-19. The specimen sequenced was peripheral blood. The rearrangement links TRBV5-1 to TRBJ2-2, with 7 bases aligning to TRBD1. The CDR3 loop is CASSSQGANTGELFF. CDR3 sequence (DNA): TGCGCCAGCAGCTCCCAGGGGGCGAACACCGGGGAGCTGTTTTTT.